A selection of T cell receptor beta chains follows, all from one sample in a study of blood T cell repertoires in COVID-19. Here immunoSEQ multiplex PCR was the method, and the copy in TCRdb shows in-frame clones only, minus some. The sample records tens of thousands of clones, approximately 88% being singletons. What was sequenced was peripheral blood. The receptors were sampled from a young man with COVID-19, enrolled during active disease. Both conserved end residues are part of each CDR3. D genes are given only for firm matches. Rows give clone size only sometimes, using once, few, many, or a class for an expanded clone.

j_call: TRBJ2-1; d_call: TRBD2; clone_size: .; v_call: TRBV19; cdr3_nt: TGTGCCAGTAGTACTGGGCGGGAGGTTTACAATGAGCAGTTCTTC; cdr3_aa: CASSTGREVYNEQFF
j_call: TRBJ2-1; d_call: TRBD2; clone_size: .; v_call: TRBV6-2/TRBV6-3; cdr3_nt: TGTGCCAGCAGTTACCCAAGCGGGAGTCTAGGAAATGAGCAGTTCTTC; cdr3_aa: CASSYPSGSLGNEQFF
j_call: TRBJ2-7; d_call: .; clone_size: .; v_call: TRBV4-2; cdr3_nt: TGTGCCAGCAGCCCCGGAGACGCCGCAGCCCGCTACGAGCAGTACTTC; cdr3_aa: CASSPGDAAARYEQYF
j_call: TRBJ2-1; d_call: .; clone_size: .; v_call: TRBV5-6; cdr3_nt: TGTGCCAGCAGCTTTGCCGAGGGCAATGAGCAGTTCTTC; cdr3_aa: CASSFAEGNEQFF
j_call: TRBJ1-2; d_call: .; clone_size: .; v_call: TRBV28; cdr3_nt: TGTGCCAGCAGAACCGGGGGGCTCTATGGCTACACCTTC; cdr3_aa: CASRTGGLYGYTF
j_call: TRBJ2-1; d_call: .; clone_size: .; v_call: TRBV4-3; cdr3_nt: TGCGCCAGCAGCCAAGACTCAGGGATTGAGCAGTTCTTC; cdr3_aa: CASSQDSGIEQFF
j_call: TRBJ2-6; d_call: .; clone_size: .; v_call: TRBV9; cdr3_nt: TGTGCCAGCAGCGTAGGGCCCTCTGGGGCCAACGTCCTGACTTTC; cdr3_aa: CASSVGPSGANVLTF
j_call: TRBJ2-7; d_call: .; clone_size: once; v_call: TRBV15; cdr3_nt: TGTGCCACCAGCGGACCCGGGACACTCTACGAGCAGTACTTC; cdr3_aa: CATSGPGTLYEQYF
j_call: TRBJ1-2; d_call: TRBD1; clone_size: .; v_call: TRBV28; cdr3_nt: TGTGCCAGCAGTACCTCCGGGACAGGGCTCGGCTACACCTTC; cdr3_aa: CASSTSGTGLGYTF
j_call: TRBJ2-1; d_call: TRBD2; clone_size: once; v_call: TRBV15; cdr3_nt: TGTGCCACCAGCAGAGATCGCCTAGCGGGAGCCTTCAATGAGCAGTTCTTC; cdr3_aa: CATSRDRLAGAFNEQFF
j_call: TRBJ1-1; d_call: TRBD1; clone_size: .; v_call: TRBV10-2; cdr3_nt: TGCGCCAGCAGCCCGACAGGGGGCCTGAACACTGAAGCTTTCTTT; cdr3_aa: CASSPTGGLNTEAFF
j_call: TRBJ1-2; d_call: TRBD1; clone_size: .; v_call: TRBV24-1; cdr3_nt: TGTGCCACCAGTGCCGGGACAGGGGGGTATGGCTACACCTTC; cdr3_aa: CATSAGTGGYGYTF
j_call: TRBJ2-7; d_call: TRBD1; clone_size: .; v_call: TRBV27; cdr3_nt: TGTGCCAGCAGTTTATCGGGACAGGGGGACTACGAGCAGTACTTC; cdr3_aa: CASSLSGQGDYEQYF
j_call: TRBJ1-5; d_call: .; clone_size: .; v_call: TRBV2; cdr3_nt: TGTGCCAGCAGTGAAGCGCAGGCAGGCAATCAGCCCCAGCATTTT; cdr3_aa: CASSEAQAGNQPQHF
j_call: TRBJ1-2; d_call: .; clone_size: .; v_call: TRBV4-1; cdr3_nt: TGCGCCAGCAGCCAAGATCACAGCAGGGTCTATGGCTACACCTTC; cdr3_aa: CASSQDHSRVYGYTF
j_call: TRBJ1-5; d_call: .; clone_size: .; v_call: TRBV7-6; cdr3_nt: TGTGCCAGCAGCCCCGTGAGTAGACATAGCAATCAGCCCCAGCATTTT; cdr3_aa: CASSPVSRHSNQPQHF
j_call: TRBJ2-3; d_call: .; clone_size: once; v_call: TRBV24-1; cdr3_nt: TGTGCCACCAGGGAGGAGGGGACAGATACGCAGTATTTT; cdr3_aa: CATREEGTDTQYF
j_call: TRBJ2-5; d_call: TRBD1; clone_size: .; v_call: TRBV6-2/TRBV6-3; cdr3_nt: TGTGCCAGCAGTTATGGACAGGTCCAGGAGACCCAGTACTTC; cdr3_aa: CASSYGQVQETQYF
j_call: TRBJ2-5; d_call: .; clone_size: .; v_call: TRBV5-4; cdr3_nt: TGTGCCAGCAGTCGGGATTTGTGGGAGACCCAGTACTTC; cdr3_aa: CASSRDLWETQYF
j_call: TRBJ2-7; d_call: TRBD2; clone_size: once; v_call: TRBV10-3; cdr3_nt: TGTGCCATCGCTTATACGACTAGCGGGAGTTCGGGGCAGTACTTC; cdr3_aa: CAIAYTTSGSSGQYF
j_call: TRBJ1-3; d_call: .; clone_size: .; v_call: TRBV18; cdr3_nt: TGTGCCAGCTCTCCACGGGACAGAAACACCATATATTTT; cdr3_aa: CASSPRDRNTIYF
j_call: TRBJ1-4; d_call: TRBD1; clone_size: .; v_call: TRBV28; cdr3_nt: TGTGCCAGCAGTTCCCCACAGGGGGCTCATGAAAAACTGTTTTTT; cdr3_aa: CASSSPQGAHEKLFF
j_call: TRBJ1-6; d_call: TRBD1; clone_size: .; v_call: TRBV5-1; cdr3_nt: TGCGCCAGCAGCTCCGACAGGGGCCGTAATTCACCCCTCCACTTT; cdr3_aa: CASSSDRGRNSPLHF
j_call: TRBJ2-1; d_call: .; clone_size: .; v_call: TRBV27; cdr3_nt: TGTGCCAGCAGTCCCGGCAGGGGACGTTTGAATGAGCAGTTCTTC; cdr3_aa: CASSPGRGRLNEQFF
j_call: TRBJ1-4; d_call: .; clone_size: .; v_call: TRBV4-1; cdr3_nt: TGCGCCAGCAGCCAAGGGGACACCTCGAGGGAAAAACTGTTTTTT; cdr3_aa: CASSQGDTSREKLFF
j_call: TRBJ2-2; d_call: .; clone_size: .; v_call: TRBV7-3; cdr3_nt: TGTGCCAGCAGCTTCCGGAACACCGGGGAGCTGTTTTTT; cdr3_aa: CASSFRNTGELFF
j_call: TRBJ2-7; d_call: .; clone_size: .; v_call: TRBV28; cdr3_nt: TGTGCCAGCAGCCGACCTAGGGACTCCTTCTACGAGCAGTACTTC; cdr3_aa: CASSRPRDSFYEQYF
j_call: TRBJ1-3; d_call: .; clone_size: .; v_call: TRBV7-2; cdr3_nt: TGTGCCAGCAGCTTAGCCAGCGGGCCCCGGGATGACAACACCATATATTTT; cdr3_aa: CASSLASGPRDDNTIYF
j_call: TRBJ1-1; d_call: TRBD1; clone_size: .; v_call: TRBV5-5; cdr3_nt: TGTGCCAGCAGCGCGAGTACCGGGACAGGGAAAGGCGCTTTCTTT; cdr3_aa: CASSASTGTGKGAFF
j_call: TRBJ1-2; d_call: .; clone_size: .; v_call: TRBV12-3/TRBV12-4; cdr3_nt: TGTGCCAGCAGACCTCAGTGGAACTATGGCTACACCTTC; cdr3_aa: CASRPQWNYGYTF
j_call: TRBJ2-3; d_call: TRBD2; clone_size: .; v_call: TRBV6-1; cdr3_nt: TGTGCCAGCAGTGACGGACTAGCGGGGGGCACAGATACGCAGTATTTT; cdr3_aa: CASSDGLAGGTDTQYF
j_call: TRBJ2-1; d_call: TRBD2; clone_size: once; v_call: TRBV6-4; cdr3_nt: TGTGCCAGCAGTGAAGGGACTAGCGGGAATGAGCAGTTCTTC; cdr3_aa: CASSEGTSGNEQFF
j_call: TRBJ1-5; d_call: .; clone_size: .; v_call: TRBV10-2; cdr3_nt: TGCGCCAGCAGTGAGCACGGGGGGGGCAATCAGCCCCAGCATTTT; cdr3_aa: CASSEHGGGNQPQHF
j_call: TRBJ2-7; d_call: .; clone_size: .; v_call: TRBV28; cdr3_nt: TGTGCCAGCAGCTCCGTCCACTCCCCCAACGAGCAGTACTTC; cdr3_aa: CASSSVHSPNEQYF
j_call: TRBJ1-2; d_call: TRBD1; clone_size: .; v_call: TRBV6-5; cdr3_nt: TGTGCCAGCAGTTACTCCCCGAAGGGGGCGGATGGCTACACCTTC; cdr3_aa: CASSYSPKGADGYTF
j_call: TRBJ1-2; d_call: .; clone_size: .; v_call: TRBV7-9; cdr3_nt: TGTGCCAGCAGCTTAGACGGAGCCAACTATGGCTACACCTTC; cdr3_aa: CASSLDGANYGYTF
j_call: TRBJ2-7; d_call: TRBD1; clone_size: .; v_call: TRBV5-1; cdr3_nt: TGCGCCAGCAGCTCGGGGACAGGGGAGTACGAGCAGTACTTC; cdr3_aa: CASSSGTGEYEQYF
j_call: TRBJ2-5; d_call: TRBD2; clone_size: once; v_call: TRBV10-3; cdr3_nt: TGTGCCATCAATACAGGACTAGCGGTCGGTTACTCCCTTCGAGAGACCCAGTACTTC; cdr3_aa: CAINTGLAVGYSLRETQYF